Listed below are T cell receptor beta chains from one sample, sequenced in a study of cytomegalovirus exposure and HLA in healthy donors. Produced via immunoSEQ multiplex PCR; TCRdb's table is partial and in-frame only. Among about 170,000 clones, around 85% were seen once, and the ten largest hold less than 2.5%. Specimen: PBMCs. The receptor source for this set is a male donor in good health and CMV-seronegative. Both conserved end residues are part of each CDR3. A D gene is named only where the DNA matches it firmly.

J | V | D | CDR3
TRBJ2-7 | TRBV18 | TRBD1 | CASSPRAGGSYEQYF
TRBJ1-1 | TRBV2 | - | CASSDRRARTLGAFF
TRBJ1-1 | TRBV7-9 | - | CASSRRGNTEAFF
TRBJ2-5 | TRBV7-2 | TRBD2 | CASSLVGGTETQYF
TRBJ2-7 | TRBV29-1 | TRBD1 | CSVGTEYPYEQYF
TRBJ2-7 | TRBV2 | TRBD2 | CASSPKVLAGVGEQYF
TRBJ2-5 | TRBV29-1 | TRBD2 | CSVLASGGQETQYF
TRBJ2-7 | TRBV18 | - | CASSPDIFYEQYF
TRBJ1-2 | TRBV6-1 | - | CASSDPGKHYGYTF
TRBJ2-7 | TRBV19 | TRBD1 | CASSRTGGSYEQYF
TRBJ2-5 | TRBV6-1 | TRBD1 | CASRWDRGRETQYF
TRBJ1-1 | TRBV5-1 | - | CASSLEIVGAINTEAFF
TRBJ1-2 | TRBV6-5 | - | CASSRMGGKDGYTF
TRBJ1-6 | TRBV2 | TRBD1 | CASSESPTGGNSPLHF
TRBJ2-5 | TRBV19 | TRBD1 | CASSRIRDRPETQYF
TRBJ2-7 | TRBV30 | - | CAWRRQGMSYEQYF
TRBJ1-2 | TRBV7-9 | - | CASSPGEGRGYTF
TRBJ2-3 | TRBV5-4 | - | CASSSSARSVDTQYF
TRBJ2-1 | TRBV27 | TRBD1 | CASSFRQGNEQFF
TRBJ1-4 | TRBV6-5 | - | CASSQTGLNNEKLFF
TRBJ2-7 | TRBV18 | - | CASSPPQPLEQYF
TRBJ1-5 | TRBV10-2 | - | CASRTGNQPQHF
TRBJ1-4 | TRBV7-9 | - | CASSFARRTARAINEKLFF
TRBJ2-2 | TRBV7-6 | - | CASSARGTLNTGELFF
TRBJ1-5 | TRBV30 | TRBD1 | CAWAPGGSNQPQHF
TRBJ2-7 | TRBV5-1 | TRBD2 | CASSLQRGAGYEQYF
TRBJ1-4 | TRBV6-1 | TRBD1 | CASSARVGRGNEKLFF
TRBJ2-7 | TRBV6-6 | - | CASSYSPRGSDEQYF
TRBJ2-2 | TRBV5-1 | TRBD1 | CASSSQGATGELFF
TRBJ2-7 | TRBV4-1 | - | CASSQEKVAAYEQYF
TRBJ1-1 | TRBV27 | TRBD1 | CASSRRETGGLRVDTEAFF
TRBJ2-2 | TRBV6-1 | TRBD1 | CASSKRTGVTGELFF
TRBJ1-5 | TRBV7-9 | TRBD1 | CASSPRQGSQPQHF
TRBJ2-1 | TRBV11-3 | - | CASSFRKVSYNEQFF
TRBJ1-1 | TRBV6-5 | TRBD1 | CASQTGGPTNTEAFF
TRBJ1-4 | TRBV5-6 | - | CASSLPEEGEKLFF
TRBJ1-1 | TRBV5-4 | TRBD1 | CASTGDRGTEAFF
TRBJ2-1 | TRBV5-8 | TRBD1 | CASSRTGRSYNEQFF
TRBJ1-3 | TRBV15 | TRBD1 | CATSITVIDRGPSGNTIYF